Included here is one TCR beta chain sequence, with context. The data derive from a study of blood T cell repertoires in COVID-19. Overall study: COVID-19 samples collected from the United States, Italy and Spain covered acute and convalescent phases.

V lost 0 bases and J lost 8, with 10 bases in between. Germline lookup yields CDR1 ENHRY and CDR2 SYGVKD. The CDR3 is made up of 14 amino acids. In the study's own analysis: Amplification with reference gene primers provided the estimates of nucleated cell counts. The assay was immunoSEQ multiplex PCR, and TCRdb's table has in-frame clones only and misses some. V, J and clone size derive from that table, while D and trimming were established from the DNA sequence. This sample has over 45,000 clones, with roughly nine tenths found just once. This rearrangement joins TRBV10-3 to TRBJ2-2, with D unresolved. The sample was peripheral blood. This receptor was taken from an elderly woman with acute or convalescent COVID-19. The CDR3 region has the DNA TGTGCCATCAGTGAGTCTGTGGGCTCTGGGGAGCTGTTTTTT. It yields the protein CAISESVGSGELFF.